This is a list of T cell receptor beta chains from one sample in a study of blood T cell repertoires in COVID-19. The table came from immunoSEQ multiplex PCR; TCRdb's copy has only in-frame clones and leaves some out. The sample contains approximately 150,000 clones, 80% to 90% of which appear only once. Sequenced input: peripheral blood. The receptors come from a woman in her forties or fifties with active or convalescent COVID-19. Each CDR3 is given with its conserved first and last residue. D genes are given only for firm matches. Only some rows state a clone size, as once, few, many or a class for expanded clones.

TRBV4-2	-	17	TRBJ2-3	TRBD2	CASSQDASGAPTDTQYF	TGTGCCAGCAGCCAAGATGCTAGCGGGGCCCCCACAGATACGCAGTATTTT
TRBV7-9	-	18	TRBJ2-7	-	CASSSNSLVPGLTYEQYF	TGTGCCAGCAGCTCCAACTCCCTCGTTCCGGGACTCACCTACGAGCAGTACTTC
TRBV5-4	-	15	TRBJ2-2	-	CASSPDSRNTGELFF	TGTGCCAGCAGCCCGGACAGCCGGAACACCGGGGAGCTGTTTTTT
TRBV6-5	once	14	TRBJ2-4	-	CASSYSRDSYIQYF	TGTGCCAGCAGTTACTCGCGGGACTCTTACATTCAGTACTTC
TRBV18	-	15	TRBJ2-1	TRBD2	CASSPGTSSYNEQFF	TGTGCCAGCTCACCAGGGACTAGCTCCTACAATGAGCAGTTCTTC
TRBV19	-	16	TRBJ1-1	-	CASSIRLQGGWTEAFF	TGTGCCAGTAGTATTCGACTACAGGGAGGGTGGACTGAAGCTTTCTTT
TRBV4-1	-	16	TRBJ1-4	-	CASSPGKLATNEKLFF	TGCGCCAGCAGCCCGGGAAAGCTCGCAACTAATGAAAAACTGTTTTTT
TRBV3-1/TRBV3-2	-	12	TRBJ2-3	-	CASSRGADTQYF	TGTGCCAGCAGTCGAGGCGCAGATACGCAGTATTTT
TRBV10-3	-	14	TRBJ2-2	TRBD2	CAISVLAGDGELFF	TGTGCCATCAGTGTTCTAGCGGGGGACGGGGAGCTGTTTTTT
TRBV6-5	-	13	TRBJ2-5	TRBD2	CASSTSGGVTQYF	TGTGCCAGCAGTACCAGCGGGGGGGTTACCCAGTACTTC
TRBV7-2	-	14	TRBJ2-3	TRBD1	CASSLSGGADTQYF	TGTGCCAGCAGCTTATCAGGGGGCGCGGATACGCAGTATTTT
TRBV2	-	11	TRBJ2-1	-	CAGHPPNEQFF	TGTGCCGGACACCCGCCCAATGAGCAGTTCTTC
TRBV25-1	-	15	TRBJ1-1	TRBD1	CASSETGGGNTEAFF	TGTGCCAGCAGTGAGACAGGGGGCGGGAACACTGAAGCTTTCTTT
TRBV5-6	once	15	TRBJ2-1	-	CASSPTGSSYNEQFF	TGTGCCAGCAGCCCCACAGGAAGCTCCTACAATGAGCAGTTCTTC
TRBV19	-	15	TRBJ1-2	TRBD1	CASTHLGQVNYGYTF	TGTGCCAGTACCCACCTTGGACAGGTTAACTATGGCTACACCTTC
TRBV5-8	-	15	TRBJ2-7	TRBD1	CASSFGQGSSYEQYF	TGTGCCAGCAGCTTCGGACAGGGGAGCTCCTACGAGCAGTACTTC
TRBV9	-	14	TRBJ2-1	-	CASSVSGVYNEQFF	TGTGCCAGCAGCGTATCGGGGGTGTACAATGAGCAGTTCTTC
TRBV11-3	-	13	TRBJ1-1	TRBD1	CASSLGRTGVAFF	TGTGCCAGCAGCTTAGGAAGAACAGGGGTCGCTTTCTTT
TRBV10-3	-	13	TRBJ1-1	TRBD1	CAISENRGDEAFF	TGTGCCATCAGTGAAAACAGGGGTGATGAAGCTTTCTTT
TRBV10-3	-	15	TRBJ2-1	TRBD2	CASATGLAGGNEQFF	TGTGCCAGCGCAACCGGACTAGCGGGAGGCAATGAGCAGTTCTTC
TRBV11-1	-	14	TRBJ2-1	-	CASSRAGNRNEQFF	TGTGCCAGCAGCAGGGCGGGGAATCGGAATGAGCAGTTCTTC
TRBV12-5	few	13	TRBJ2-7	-	CASGKDSSYEQYF	TGTGCTAGTGGAAAGGACAGCTCCTACGAGCAGTACTTC
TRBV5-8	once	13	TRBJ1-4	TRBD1	CASSMDRGLKLFF	TGTGCCAGCAGCATGGACAGGGGTTTAAAACTGTTTTTT
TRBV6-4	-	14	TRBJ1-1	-	CASSAMTGGTEAFF	TGTGCCAGCAGTGCCATGACAGGAGGCACTGAAGCTTTCTTT
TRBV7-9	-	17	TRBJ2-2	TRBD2	CASSLDGLAGATGELFF	TGTGCCAGCAGCTTAGACGGACTAGCGGGGGCCACCGGGGAGCTGTTTTTT
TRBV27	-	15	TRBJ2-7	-	CASSQGGPFSYEQYF	TGTGCCAGCAGCCAAGGAGGGCCGTTCTCCTACGAGCAGTACTTC
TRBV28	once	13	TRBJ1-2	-	CASSLQGVHGYTF	TGTGCCAGCAGTTTACAGGGTGTCCATGGCTACACCTTC
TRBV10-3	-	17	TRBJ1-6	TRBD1	CAISPRAEGAVLSPLHF	TGTGCCATCAGTCCCAGGGCGGAGGGGGCAGTCCTTTCACCCCTCCACTTT
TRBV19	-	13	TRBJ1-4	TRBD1	CASADRPNEKLFF	TGTGCCAGTGCGGACAGGCCCAATGAAAAACTGTTTTTT
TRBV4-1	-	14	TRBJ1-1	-	CASSQGAGVTEAFF	TGCGCCAGCAGCCAAGGGGCGGGAGTCACTGAAGCTTTCTTT
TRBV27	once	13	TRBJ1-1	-	CASSLLENTEAFF	TGTGCCAGCAGTTTACTAGAAAACACTGAAGCTTTCTTT
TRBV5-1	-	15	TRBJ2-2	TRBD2	CASRAAGVDTGELFF	TGCGCCAGCAGGGCAGCGGGAGTCGACACCGGGGAGCTGTTTTTT
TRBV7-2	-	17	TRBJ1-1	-	CASSLEWAGMGGTEAFF	TGTGCCAGCAGCTTAGAGTGGGCAGGGATGGGGGGCACTGAAGCTTTCTTT
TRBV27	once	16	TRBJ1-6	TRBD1	CASSSPDRGLYSPLHF	TGTGCCAGCAGTTCCCCCGACAGGGGGCTCTATTCACCCCTCCACTTT
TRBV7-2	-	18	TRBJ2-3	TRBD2	CASSLGGTSGGLTDTQYF	TGTGCCAGCAGCTTGGGAGGGACTAGCGGGGGACTCACAGATACGCAGTATTTT
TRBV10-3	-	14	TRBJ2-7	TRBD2	CAIRKTSGDYEQYF	TGTGCCATCAGGAAGACTAGCGGGGACTACGAGCAGTACTTC
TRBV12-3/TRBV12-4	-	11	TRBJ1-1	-	CAIGRGIEAFF	TGTGCCATCGGGAGGGGTATTGAAGCTTTCTTT
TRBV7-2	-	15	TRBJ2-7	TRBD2	CASSLTSGATYEQYF	TGTGCCAGCAGCTTGACTAGCGGGGCGACCTACGAGCAGTACTTC
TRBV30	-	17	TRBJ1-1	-	CAWSLKGVLGGNTEAFF	TGTGCCTGGAGTTTGAAGGGGGTCTTGGGTGGGAACACTGAAGCTTTCTTT
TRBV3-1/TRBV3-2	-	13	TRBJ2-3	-	CASSQPKGDTQYF	TGTGCCAGCAGCCAACCTAAGGGGGATACGCAGTATTTT
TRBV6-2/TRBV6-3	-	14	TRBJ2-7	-	CASRPVAANYEQYF	TGTGCCAGCCGCCCCGTCGCGGCGAATTACGAGCAGTACTTC
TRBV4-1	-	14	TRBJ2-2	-	CASSLQGGAGELFF	TGCGCCAGCAGCCTACAGGGCGGTGCCGGGGAGCTGTTTTTT
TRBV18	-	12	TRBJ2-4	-	CASSPQAGIQYF	TGTGCCAGCTCACCACAGGCAGGCATTCAGTACTTC
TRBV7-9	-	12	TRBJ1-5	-	CASSPQDQPQHF	TGTGCCAGCAGCCCACAGGATCAGCCCCAGCATTTT
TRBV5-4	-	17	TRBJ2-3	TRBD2	CASSLSASGSYTDTQYF	TGTGCCAGCAGCTTGTCGGCTAGCGGGTCCTACACAGATACGCAGTATTTT
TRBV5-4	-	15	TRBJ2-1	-	CASSSYSGSYNEQFF	TGTGCCAGCAGCTCCTACAGTGGCTCCTACAATGAGCAGTTCTTC
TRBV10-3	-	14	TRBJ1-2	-	CAITGSGSDYGYTF	TGTGCCATCACGGGGTCGGGGTCCGACTATGGCTACACCTTC
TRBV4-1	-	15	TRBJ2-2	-	CASSQATANTGELFF	TGCGCCAGCAGCCAAGCCACAGCGAACACCGGGGAGCTGTTTTTT
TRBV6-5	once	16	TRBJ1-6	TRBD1	CASSSTGVGLGSPLHF	TGTGCCAGCAGTTCTACAGGGGTGGGGCTGGGGTCACCCCTCCACTTT
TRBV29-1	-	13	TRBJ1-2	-	CSALTREPYGYTF	TGCAGCGCCCTAACCAGGGAACCCTATGGCTACACCTTC
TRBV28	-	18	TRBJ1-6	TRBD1	CATLVGTEADLYNSPLHF	TGTGCCACCCTGGTAGGGACAGAAGCTGATCTCTATAATTCACCCCTCCACTTT
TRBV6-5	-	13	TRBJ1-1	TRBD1	CASSWDRYTEAFF	TGTGCCAGCAGTTGGGACAGGTACACTGAAGCTTTCTTT
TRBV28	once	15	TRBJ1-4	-	CASSSTESLVEKLFF	TGTGCCAGCAGTTCGACAGAATCCCTAGTTGAAAAACTGTTTTTT